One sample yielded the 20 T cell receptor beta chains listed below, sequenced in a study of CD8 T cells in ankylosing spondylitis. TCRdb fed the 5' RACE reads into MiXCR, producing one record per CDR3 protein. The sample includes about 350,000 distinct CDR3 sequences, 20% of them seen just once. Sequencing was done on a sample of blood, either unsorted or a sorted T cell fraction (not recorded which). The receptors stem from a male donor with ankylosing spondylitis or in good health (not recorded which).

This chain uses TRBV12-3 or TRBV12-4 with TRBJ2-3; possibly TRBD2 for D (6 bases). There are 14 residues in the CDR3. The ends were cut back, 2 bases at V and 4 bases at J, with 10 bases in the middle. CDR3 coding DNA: TGTGCCAGCAGTTTAAGCGGGTGGGCAGATACGCAGTATTTT. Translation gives CASSLSGWADTQYF.

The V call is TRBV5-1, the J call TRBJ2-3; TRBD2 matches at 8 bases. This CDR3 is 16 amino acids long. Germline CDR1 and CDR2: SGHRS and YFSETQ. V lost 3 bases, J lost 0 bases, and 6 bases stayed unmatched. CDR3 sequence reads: CASSSERGISTDTQYF. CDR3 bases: TGCGCCAGCAGCTCTGAGCGGGGGATTAGCACAGATACGCAGTATTTT. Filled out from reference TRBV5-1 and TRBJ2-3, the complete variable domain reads KAGVTQTPRYLIKTRGQQVTLSCSPISGHRSVSWYQQTPGQGLQFLFEYFSETQRNKGNFPGRFSGRQFSNSRSEMNVSTLELGDSALYLCASSSERGISTDTQYFGPGTRLTVL.

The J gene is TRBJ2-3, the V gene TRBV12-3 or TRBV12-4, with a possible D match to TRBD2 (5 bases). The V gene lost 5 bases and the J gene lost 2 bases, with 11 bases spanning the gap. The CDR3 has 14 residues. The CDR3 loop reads CASSTLDSTDTQYF. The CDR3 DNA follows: TGTGCCAGCAGTACCCTGGACTCCACAGATACGCAGTATTTT.

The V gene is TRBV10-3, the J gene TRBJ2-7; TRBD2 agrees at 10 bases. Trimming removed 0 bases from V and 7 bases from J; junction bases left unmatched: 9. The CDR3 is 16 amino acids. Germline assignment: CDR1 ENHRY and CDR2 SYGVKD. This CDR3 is CAISESKSGGALEQYF. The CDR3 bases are TGTGCCATCAGTGAGTCAAAAAGCGGGGGGGCGCTTGAGCAGTACTTC.

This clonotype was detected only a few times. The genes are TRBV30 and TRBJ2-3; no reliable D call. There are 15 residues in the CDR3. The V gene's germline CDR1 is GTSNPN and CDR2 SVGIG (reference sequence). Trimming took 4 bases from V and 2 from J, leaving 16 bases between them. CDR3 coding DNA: TGTGCCTGGAACCCGGAGACTGGATACACAGATACGCAGTATTTT. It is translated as CAWNPETGYTDTQYF.

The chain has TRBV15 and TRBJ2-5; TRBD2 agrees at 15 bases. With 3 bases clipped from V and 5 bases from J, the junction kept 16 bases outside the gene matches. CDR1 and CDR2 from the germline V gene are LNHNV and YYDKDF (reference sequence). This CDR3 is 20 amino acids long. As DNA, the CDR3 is TGTGCCACCAGCAGCATTCCCCCGGGACTAGCGGGGGGAGTCGGGGAGACCCAGTACTTC. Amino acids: CATSSIPPGLAGGVGETQYF.

The CDR3 DNA follows: TGTGCCAGCAGCCATCCCCTCCGGGGGAACAATGAGCAGTTCTTC. This encodes CASSHPLRGNNEQFF. The chain joins TRBV3-1 to TRBJ2-1, with D maybe TRBD2 (6 bases). Germline loops: CDR1 LGHDT, CDR2 YNNKEL (reference sequence). V was shortened by 3 bases and J by 5 bases, with 14 bases between the two germline ends. This CDR3 contains 15 residues.

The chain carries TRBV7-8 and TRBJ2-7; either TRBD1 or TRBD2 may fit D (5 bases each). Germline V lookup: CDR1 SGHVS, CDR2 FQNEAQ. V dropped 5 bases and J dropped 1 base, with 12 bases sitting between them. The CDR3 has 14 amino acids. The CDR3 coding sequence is TGTGCCAGCAGCGCGACCGGGACGTCCTACGAGCAGTACTTC. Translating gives CASSATGTSYEQYF.

The CDR3 region is CSARDEGSTTYEQYF. DNA of the CDR3: TGCAGTGCTAGAGATGAGGGCTCCACAACCTACGAGCAGTACTTC. The chain carries TRBV20-1 and TRBJ2-7, with D tentatively TRBD2 (5 bases). There are 15 residues in the CDR3. The V and J ends lost 0 bases and 2 bases respectively, with 14 bases between them. In germline, CDR1 is DFQATT, CDR2 SNEGSKA (reference sequence).

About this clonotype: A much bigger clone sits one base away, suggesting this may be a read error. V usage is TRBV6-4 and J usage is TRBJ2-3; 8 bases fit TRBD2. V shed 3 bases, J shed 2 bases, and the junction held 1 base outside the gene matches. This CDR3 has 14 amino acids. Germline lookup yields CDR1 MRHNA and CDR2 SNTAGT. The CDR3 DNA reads TGTGCCAGCAGTGAGCGGGGGGCCACAGATACGCAGTATTTT. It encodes CASSERGATDTQYF.

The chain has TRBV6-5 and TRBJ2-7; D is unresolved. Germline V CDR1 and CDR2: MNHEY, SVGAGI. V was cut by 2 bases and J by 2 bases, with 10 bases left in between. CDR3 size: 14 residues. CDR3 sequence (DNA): TGTGCCAGCAGTTACGGTGTCTCCCCCTACGAGCAGTACTTC. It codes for CASSYGVSPYEQYF.

In nucleotides, the CDR3 is TGCGCCAGCAGCCAGGACGAGCAGACCCAGTACTTC. Translating gives CASSQDEQTQYF. The V call is TRBV4-1, the J call TRBJ2-5; unclear D gene. V shed 3 bases and J shed 6 bases, with 8 bases lying between them. The CDR3 extends over 12 amino acids. Germline V gene data show CDR1 as MGHRA and CDR2 as YSYEKL.

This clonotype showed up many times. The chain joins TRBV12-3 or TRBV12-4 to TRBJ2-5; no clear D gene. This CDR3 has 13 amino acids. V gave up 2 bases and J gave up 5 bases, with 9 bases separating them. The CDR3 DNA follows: TGTGCCAGCAGTTTATCTCCCTCGGAGACCCAGTACTTC. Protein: CASSLSPSETQYF.

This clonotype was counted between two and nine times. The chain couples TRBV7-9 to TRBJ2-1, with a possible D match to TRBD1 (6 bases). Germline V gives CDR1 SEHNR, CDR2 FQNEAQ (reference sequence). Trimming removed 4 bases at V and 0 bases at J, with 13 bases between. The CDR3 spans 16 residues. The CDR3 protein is CASSSWTASSYNEQFF. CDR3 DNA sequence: TGTGCCAGCAGCTCATGGACAGCGAGCTCCTACAATGAGCAGTTCTTC.

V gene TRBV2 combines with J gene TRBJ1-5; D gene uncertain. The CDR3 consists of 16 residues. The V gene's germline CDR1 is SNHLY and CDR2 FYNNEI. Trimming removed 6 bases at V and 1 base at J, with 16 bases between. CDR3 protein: CASRDAGGYSNQPQHF. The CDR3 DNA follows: TGTGCCAGCAGAGACGCAGGAGGTTACAGCAATCAGCCCCAGCATTTT.

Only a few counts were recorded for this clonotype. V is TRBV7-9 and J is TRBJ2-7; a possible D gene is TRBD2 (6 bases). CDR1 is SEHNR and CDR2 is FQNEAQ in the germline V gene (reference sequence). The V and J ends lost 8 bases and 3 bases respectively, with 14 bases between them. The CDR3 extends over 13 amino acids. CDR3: CASAGPLDYEQYF. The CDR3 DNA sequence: TGTGCCAGCGCGGGACCACTCGACTACGAGCAGTACTTC.

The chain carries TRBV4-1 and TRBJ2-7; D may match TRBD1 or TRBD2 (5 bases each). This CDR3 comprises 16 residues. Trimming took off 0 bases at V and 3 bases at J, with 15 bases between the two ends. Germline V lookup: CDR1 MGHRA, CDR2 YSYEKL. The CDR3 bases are TGCGCCAGCAGCCAAGAGGGATTCAGGGACGGCTACGAGCAGTACTTC. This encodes CASSQEGFRDGYEQYF.

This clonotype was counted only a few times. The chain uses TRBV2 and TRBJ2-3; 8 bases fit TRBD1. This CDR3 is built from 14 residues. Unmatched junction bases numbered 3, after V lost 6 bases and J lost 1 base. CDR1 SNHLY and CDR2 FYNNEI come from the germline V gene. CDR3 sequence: CASRGGQGTDTQYF. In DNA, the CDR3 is TGTGCCAGCAGAGGGGGACAGGGCACAGATACGCAGTATTTT. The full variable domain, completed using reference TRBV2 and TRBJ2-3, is EPEVTQTPSHQVTQMGQEVILRCVPISNHLYFYWYRQILGQKVEFLVSFYNNEISEKSEIFDDQFSVERPDGSNFTLKIRSTKLEDSAMYFCASRGGQGTDTQYFGPGTRLTVL.

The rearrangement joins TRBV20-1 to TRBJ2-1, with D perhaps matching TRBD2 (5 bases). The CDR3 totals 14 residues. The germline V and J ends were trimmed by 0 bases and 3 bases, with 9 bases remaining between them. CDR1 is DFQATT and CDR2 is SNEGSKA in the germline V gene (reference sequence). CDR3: CSARDVRGYNEQFF. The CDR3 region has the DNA TGCAGTGCTAGAGATGTCCGGGGCTACAATGAGCAGTTCTTC.

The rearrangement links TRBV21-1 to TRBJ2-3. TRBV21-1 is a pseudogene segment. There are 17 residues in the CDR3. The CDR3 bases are TGTGCCAGCAGCAAAAAAAGACGGCCTGCGGTCACAGATACGCAGTATTTT. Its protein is CASSKKRRPAVTDTQYF.